Many counts were recorded for the clone carrying this TCR beta chain. Its antigen remains unknown. Individual cDNA molecules received unique molecular identifiers. TCRdb passed the 5' RACE reads through MiXCR, listing each CDR3 protein once. Of roughly 80,000 distinct CDR3 sequences in the sample, around 15% were seen once. This CDR3 contains 12 residues. Germline assignment: CDR1 SGHAT and CDR2 FQNNGV. V was pared by 1 base and J by 4 bases, with 4 bases between. The data were obtained in a study of early T cells in non-severe SARS-CoV-2 infection. In the study overall: Sequencing of bulk RNA from unsorted whole blood was done, without chain pairing. Broader study findings: VDJdb-based annotation leaned toward anti-spike CD8 responses and missed private and CD4 specificities.

What was sequenced was whole blood. The source of this sequence is an adult who was a healthcare worker with PCR-confirmed SARS-CoV-2 infection or an uninfected control (not recorded which). V usage is TRBV11-2 and J usage is TRBJ2-5; no reliable D call. The DNA of the CDR3 is TGTGCCAGCAGCTTAGGCTCAGAGACCCAGTACTTC. Amino acid sequence: CASSLGSETQYF.